The rows below give T cell receptor beta chains drawn from one sample of a study of CD8 T cells in ankylosing spondylitis. From the 5' RACE reads, TCRdb called clonotypes with MiXCR, one entry per CDR3 protein. In the table there are fewer than 500,000 distinct CDR3 sequences, about a fifth of which are singletons. Sequenced sample: blood, either unsorted or a sorted T cell fraction (not recorded which). The receptors come from a male donor with ankylosing spondylitis. The CDR3 runs from the conserved cysteine through the conserved F or W. The D gene is left open where the match is weak. Expanded clones get a size class; other rows say once, few or many, or leave the size out.

J	size	D	V	DNA	CDR3
TRBJ1-2	.	TRBD1	TRBV20-1	TGCAGTGCCAGACAGGGGACCCTATCTAACTATGGCTACACCTTC	CSARQGTLSNYGYTF
TRBJ2-7	.	.	TRBV28	TGTGCCAGCCTAAAGGTCGGGGCCGCCTACGAGCAGTACTTC	CASLKVGAAYEQYF
TRBJ2-7	.	TRBD2	TRBV6-5	TGTGCCAGCAGTTACGTGACTAGCGGGATCCACTACGAGCAGTACTTC	CASSYVTSGIHYEQYF
TRBJ2-5	few	.	TRBV28	TGTGCCAGCAGTCCCGGGATAGCAGTCCAAGAGACCCAGTACTTC	CASSPGIAVQETQYF
TRBJ2-1	.	TRBD2	TRBV6-1	TGTGCCAGCAGGGGACTAGCGGGTGAGGTGAATGAGCAGTTCTTC	CASRGLAGEVNEQFF
TRBJ2-2	.	.	TRBV20-1	TGCAGTGCTAGAGGACTACCGACAAACACCGGGGAGCTGTTTTTT	CSARGLPTNTGELFF
TRBJ2-3	.	.	TRBV20-1	TGCAGTGCTAGGGGGGTAGATACGCAGTATTTT	CSARGVDTQYF
TRBJ2-3	.	.	TRBV7-2	TGTGCCAGCAGCTTAAATGGGCTAGACTCAGATACGCAGTATTTT	CASSLNGLDSDTQYF
TRBJ1-2	few	TRBD1	TRBV2	TGTGCCAGCAGTGCAGGACAGGTGGGCTACACCTTC	CASSAGQVGYTF
TRBJ1-2	.	.	TRBV10-3	TGTGCCATCAGTCCCGTGACGGCGACTAACTATGGCTACACCTTC	CAISPVTATNYGYTF
TRBJ1-1	many	.	TRBV10-3	TGTGCCATCAGTGAACAGGCGAACACTGAAGCTTTCTTT	CAISEQANTEAFF
TRBJ1-2	.	.	TRBV7-8	TGTGCCAGCAGCCCCGGCGGGGGGCGGCCTGGCTACACCTTC	CASSPGGGRPGYTF
TRBJ1-1	few	TRBD1	TRBV6-1	TGTGCCAGCAGAACGGGACAGGGGGCGCAGAACACTGAAGCTTTCTTT	CASRTGQGAQNTEAFF
TRBJ1-1	.	.	TRBV6-2/TRBV6-3	TGTGCCAGCTTCGAGGGACGGTCGAACACTGAAGCTTTCTTT	CASFEGRSNTEAFF
TRBJ2-5	.	.	TRBV7-2	TGTGCCAGCAGCTTATACAGAGGGACTGAGACCCAGTACTTC	CASSLYRGTETQYF
TRBJ2-1	few	TRBD1	TRBV7-3	TGTGCCAGCAGCTTAACGCGACAGGGGGCGGTTACCAATGAGCAGTTCTTC	CASSLTRQGAVTNEQFF
TRBJ2-7	few	TRBD1	TRBV5-6	TGTGCCAGCAGCTTGGTTGACGGGACAGGGGTATCGAGCGAGCAGTACTTC	CASSLVDGTGVSSEQYF
TRBJ2-3	.	.	TRBV5-6	TGTGCCAGCAGCTTTCGGACGGCAGGACGATCCACAGATACGCAGTATTTT	CASSFRTAGRSTDTQYF
TRBJ1-5	.	TRBD1	TRBV19	TGTGCCAGTAGTTCCAATCGACAGGGGAATCAGCCCCAGCATTTT	CASSSNRQGNQPQHF
TRBJ2-7	.	.	TRBV12-3/TRBV12-4	TGTGCCAGCAGTACCGGGACCTCCTACGAGCAGTACTTC	CASSTGTSYEQYF
TRBJ2-2	.	TRBD2	TRBV4-3	TGCGCCAGCAGCCAGGGACTAGCGGGAGCCGTCGACACCGGGGAGCTGTTTTTT	CASSQGLAGAVDTGELFF
TRBJ2-2	.	.	TRBV30	TGTGCCTGGAGCACAGGGTCCGGGGAGCTGTTTTTT	CAWSTGSGELFF
TRBJ2-1	.	.	TRBV30	TGTGCCTGGAGTTTCCAGGGCGATGAGCAGTTCTTC	CAWSFQGDEQFF
TRBJ2-1	.	TRBD1	TRBV12-3/TRBV12-4	TGTGCCAGCGCCCGGACAGGCTCCTACAATGAGCAGTTCTTC	CASARTGSYNEQFF
TRBJ2-3	few	.	TRBV20-1	TGCAGTGCTATGGGACTTGTGGATACGCAGTATTTT	CSAMGLVDTQYF
TRBJ2-1	many	TRBD2	TRBV5-1	TGCGCCAGCAGCCAAGTTAGCGGGAGGAGTGAGCAGTTCTTC	CASSQVSGRSEQFF
TRBJ2-1	.	TRBD1	TRBV12-3/TRBV12-4	TGTGCCAGCAGTTTACCGAGGGGGCAGGAGCAGTTCTTC	CASSLPRGQEQFF
TRBJ1-3	few	.	TRBV5-1	TGCGCCAGCAGCTTCGACAGACTCTCTGGAAACACCATATATTTT	CASSFDRLSGNTIYF
TRBJ2-3	.	TRBD1	TRBV20-1	TGCAGTGCTAGAGTTGGGGGACAGAACACAGATACGCAGTATTTT	CSARVGGQNTDTQYF
TRBJ2-7	.	TRBD2	TRBV2	TGTGCCAGCATGGGACTAGCGGCCTCCTACGAGCAGTACTTC	CASMGLAASYEQYF
TRBJ2-5	few	.	TRBV6-1	TGTGCCAGCAGAGGACCTGGCCAAGAGACCCAGTACTTC	CASRGPGQETQYF
TRBJ2-7	few	TRBD1	TRBV29-1	TGCAGCGTTGTCTGGTATCAGGGGGCAGACGAGCAGTACTTC	CSVVWYQGADEQYF
TRBJ2-5	.	.	TRBV20-1	TGCAGTGCTAGTTTACTGCTAGGAGTCTCCGAGACCCAGTACTTC	CSASLLLGVSETQYF
TRBJ1-5	.	.	TRBV10-2	TGCGCCAGCAGTGAGTGGGGTGGTGGGTATCAGCCCCAGCATTTT	CASSEWGGGYQPQHF
TRBJ2-2	.	TRBD2	TRBV5-6	TGTGCCAGCGGCCTCGGACTAGCGGGAGGGCCGAACACCGGGGAGCTGTTTTTT	CASGLGLAGGPNTGELFF
TRBJ2-1	few	TRBD2	TRBV12-5	TGTGCTAGTGGTTTGGTAGGCAGGAGACTAGCGGCCGGGAGTGAGCAGTTCTTC	CASGLVGRRLAAGSEQFF
TRBJ2-5	.	TRBD2	TRBV6-2/TRBV6-3	TGTGCCAGCAGACAAGCGGGGTACCAAGAGACCCAGTACTTC	CASRQAGYQETQYF
TRBJ1-1	few	.	TRBV10-2	TGCGCCAGCAGTGAGGGGGTAGACACTGAAGCTTTCTTT	CASSEGVDTEAFF
TRBJ2-2	many	.	TRBV5-1	TGCGCCAGCAGCTTGGCCGTATCCGGGGGATACACCGGGGAGCTGTTTTTT	CASSLAVSGGYTGELFF
TRBJ2-1	.	TRBD1	TRBV7-9	TGTGCCAGCAGCTTAGCCCTCCGCACAGGGGGCTACAATGAGCAGTTCTTC	CASSLALRTGGYNEQFF
TRBJ2-2	few	TRBD1	TRBV7-3	TGTGCCAGCAGCTTAGAGTCACTCGGGACAGGGCGTGCCGGGGAGCTGTTTTTT	CASSLESLGTGRAGELFF
TRBJ2-1	few	TRBD2	TRBV9	TGTGCCAGCAGCGCCCCACTAGCGGGAGGACAATCCTACAATGAGCAGTTCTTC	CASSAPLAGGQSYNEQFF
TRBJ2-7	.	.	TRBV27	TGTGCCAGCAGTTCGTCCGACAGAGGCTACGAGCAGTACTTC	CASSSSDRGYEQYF
TRBJ2-1	few	TRBD2	TRBV7-3	TGTGCCAGCAGTCCTATGTTGGCTAGCGGCTACAATGAGCAGTTCTTC	CASSPMLASGYNEQFF
TRBJ1-2	many	TRBD1	TRBV7-2	TGTGCCAGCAGCTTAAACAGGGGGACTTTAGGCTACACCTTC	CASSLNRGTLGYTF